Below, 8 T cell receptor beta chains from the same sample are listed, as sequenced in a study of Ad26.COV2.S vaccination and SARS-CoV-2 variants. TCRdb keeps only in-frame clones here, not all; method: immunoSEQ multiplex PCR. In the table there are hundreds of thousands of clones, 89% of which are singletons. The treatment: about 20 received Ad26.COV2.S at low or high dose, single or two shots; about 5 received placebo; per-sample allocation not given. Repertoires come from day 63 after the first vaccine or placebo injection. The sample consisted of peripheral blood, taken in a trial of Ad26.COV2.S vaccine versus placebo. The receptors derive from a person between 18 and 59 years old who received the Ad26.COV2.S COVID-19 vaccine or a placebo.

This chain links TRBV24-1 with TRBJ2-2, with 8 bases identical to TRBD2. With V trimmed by 5 bases and J by 3 bases, 4 bases remained unmatched. The CDR3 is made up of 15 amino acids. Germline-derived CDR1 and CDR2 are KGHDR and SFDVKD. The DNA of the CDR3 is TGTGCCACCAGTGCCCCGACTAGCGACACCGGGGAGCTGTTTTTT. Residues: CATSAPTSDTGELFF.

The chain is built from TRBV6-5 and TRBJ2-7; possibly TRBD1 for D (6 bases). The V end lost 6 bases, the J end lost 0 bases, and 12 bases lay between the germline ends. CDR3 size: 14 residues. Germline CDR1 reads MNHEY; CDR2 reads SVGAGI. The CDR3 is CASRGQSSSYEQYV. CDR3 DNA sequence: TGTGCCAGCAGAGGACAGTCGAGCTCCTACGAGCAGTACGTC.

The rearrangement links TRBV11-2 to TRBJ2-7, with D possibly called TRBD1 or TRBD2 (6 bases each). CDR3 size: 12 residues. V was pared by 5 bases and J by 7 bases, with 12 bases between. Germline V gene lookup returns CDR1 SGHAT and CDR2 FQNNGV. DNA for the CDR3: TGTGCCAGCAGCCTCACAGGGAGGGAGCAGTACTTC. Translation gives CASSLTGREQYF.

The rearrangement uses TRBV3-1 (or the pseudogene TRBV3-2) and TRBJ1-2, with TRBD1 matching over 9 bases. Germline V CDR1 and CDR2: LGHDT, YNNKEL (reference sequence). The CDR3 extends over 17 amino acids. Unmatched junction bases numbered 13, after V lost 2 bases and J lost 6 bases. CDR3 sequence: CASSQHAGRQGGDGYTF. The DNA of the CDR3 is TGTGCCAGCAGCCAACACGCGGGCCGACAGGGGGGCGATGGCTACACCTTC.

V and J are TRBV29-1 and TRBJ1-5, with D perhaps matching TRBD1 (5 bases). Germline loops: CDR1 SQVTM, CDR2 ANQGSEA. The CDR3 runs 13 residues. The V end was cut by 7 bases, the J end by 4 bases, with 14 bases between. CDR3 sequence: CSARPGENQPQHF. In DNA form, the CDR3 reads TGCAGCGCCCGTCCGGGGGAGAATCAGCCCCAGCATTTT.

The V and J genes are TRBV6-2 or TRBV6-3 and TRBJ1-6; maybe TRBD1 (6 bases). With 2 bases removed from V and 10 bases from J, the gap between germline ends came to 12 bases. Germline values: CDR1 MNHEY, CDR2 SVGEGT. The CDR3 is made up of 14 amino acids. The CDR3, as DNA: TGTGCCAGCAGTTACACCGGACAGCCATCACCCCTCCACTTT. Translated: CASSYTGQPSPLHF.

This sequence joins TRBV27 and TRBJ2-2; 10 nucleotides match TRBD2. The CDR3 runs to 15 residues. The J segment lost 7 bases and the V segment lost 5 bases, leaving 7 bases of the junction unmatched. Germline V gene sequence: CDR1 MNHEY, CDR2 SMNVEV (reference sequence). The CDR3 is CASSRSGRAHGELFF. DNA of the CDR3: TGTGCCAGCAGTAGGAGCGGGAGGGCCCACGGGGAGCTGTTTTTT.

This clone was detected only once. J is TRBJ1-1 and V is TRBV4-3, with D possibly matching TRBD1 (5 bases). Germline V lookup: CDR1 LGHNA, CDR2 YSLEER. The V and J ends lost 0 bases and 6 bases respectively, with 17 bases between them. The CDR3 consists of 16 residues. This chain's CDR3 is CASSQDWWGGEPEAFF. The CDR3, as DNA: TGCGCCAGCAGCCAAGATTGGTGGGGCGGGGAACCTGAAGCTTTCTTT.